A single sample is the source of the 8 T cell receptor beta chains below, sequenced in a study of spatial heterogeneity in lung cancer. Time point defined: sample taken at primary tumor resection. Extraction of whole RNA from tumor, nontumor lung or frozen PBMC preceded unsorted sequencing. Each CDR3 protein gets one entry after TCRdb re-called the 5' RACE reads with MiXCR. Here the sample spans nearly 50,000 distinct CDR3 sequences, 7.6% being singletons. This specimen was PBMCs, taken at surgery. Every receptor here comes from a female donor with early-stage non-small cell lung cancer.

This sequence joins TRBV20-1 and TRBJ2-3; D is unclear. CDR3 length: 12 amino acids. CDR1 is DFQATT, CDR2 SNEGSKA, per germline (reference sequence). V lost 5 bases to trimming and J lost 5 bases, with 11 bases between them. CDR3 amino acids: CSARGPVDTQYF. In nucleotides, the CDR3 is TGCAGTGCTCGAGGACCGGTAGATACGCAGTATTTT.

The rearrangement joins TRBV5-1 to TRBJ2-7; 8 bases are shared with TRBD2. Trimming took 1 base from V and 7 from J; bases not matched to a gene: 7. Per germline, CDR1 SGHRS and CDR2 YFSETQ. This CDR3 comprises 14 residues. The CDR3 loop is CASSLISGVWEQYF. CDR3 DNA sequence: TGCGCCAGCAGCTTGATTAGCGGGGTCTGGGAGCAGTACTTC.

This chain links TRBV11-2 with TRBJ2-2; D is uncertain. Germline V lookup: CDR1 SGHAT, CDR2 FQNNGV. V lost 5 bases and J lost 5, with 9 bases in between. This CDR3 region has 13 residues. This CDR3 reads CASSLQNTGELFF. CDR3 DNA sequence: TGTGCCAGCAGCCTACAGAATACCGGGGAGCTGTTTTTT.

This clonotype was recorded a few times. This chain joins TRBV20-1 and TRBJ2-7; 7 nucleotides align to TRBD1. Germline V gene sequence: CDR1 DFQATT, CDR2 SNEGSKA (reference sequence). The V gene end was trimmed by 6 bases and the J gene end by 2 bases; junction bases not matched to a gene: 10. The CDR3 is 14 amino acids. The CDR3 sequence: CSAGQERPPYEQYF. Written as DNA, the CDR3 is TGCAGTGCCGGACAGGAGCGGCCTCCCTACGAGCAGTACTTC.

This clonotype showed up many times. This rearrangement joins TRBV5-1 to TRBJ2-3, with TRBD2 matching 10 bases. The CDR3 totals 15 residues. With 4 bases clipped from V and 2 bases from J, the junction kept 4 bases outside the gene matches. In germline, CDR1 is SGHRS, CDR2 YFSETQ. The CDR3 DNA sequence: TGCGCCAGCAGCACTAGCGGGGATATCACAGATACGCAGTATTTT. Amino acid sequence: CASSTSGDITDTQYF.

This clonotype has just a few counts. The CDR3 here is CASSRDLGTNEQFF. The CDR3 nucleotides are TGTGCCAGCAGCCGTGATCTGGGGACCAATGAGCAGTTCTTC. The chain combines TRBV5-4 with TRBJ2-1, with D perhaps matching TRBD1 or TRBD2 (5 bases each). The CDR3 contains 14 residues. CDR1 is SGHNT and CDR2 is YYREEE in the germline V gene (reference sequence). Between the trimmed V and J ends, which lost 4 bases and 6 bases, there was a span of 14 bases.

At least ten counts were recorded for this clonotype. The J gene is TRBJ2-1, the V gene TRBV4-2; TRBD1 agrees at 8 bases. The V gene's germline CDR1 is LGHNA and CDR2 YNFKEQ. This CDR3 is 17 amino acids long. J lost 10 bases, V lost 0 bases, and 14 bases had no gene match. Written as DNA, the CDR3 is TGTGCCAGCAGCCAAGATTCTACAGACAGGGGAAAGAGGGAGCAGTTCTTC. Amino acid sequence: CASSQDSTDRGKREQFF.

Ten or more counts support this clonotype. The chain recombines TRBV12-3 or TRBV12-4 with TRBJ2-1; 8 nucleotides match TRBD1. This CDR3 has 13 residues. The ends lost 5 bases at V and 8 bases at J; junction bases unmatched: 5. CDR3 loop: CASSPTGVDEQFF. CDR3 sequence (DNA): TGTGCCAGCAGTCCGACAGGGGTCGATGAGCAGTTCTTC.